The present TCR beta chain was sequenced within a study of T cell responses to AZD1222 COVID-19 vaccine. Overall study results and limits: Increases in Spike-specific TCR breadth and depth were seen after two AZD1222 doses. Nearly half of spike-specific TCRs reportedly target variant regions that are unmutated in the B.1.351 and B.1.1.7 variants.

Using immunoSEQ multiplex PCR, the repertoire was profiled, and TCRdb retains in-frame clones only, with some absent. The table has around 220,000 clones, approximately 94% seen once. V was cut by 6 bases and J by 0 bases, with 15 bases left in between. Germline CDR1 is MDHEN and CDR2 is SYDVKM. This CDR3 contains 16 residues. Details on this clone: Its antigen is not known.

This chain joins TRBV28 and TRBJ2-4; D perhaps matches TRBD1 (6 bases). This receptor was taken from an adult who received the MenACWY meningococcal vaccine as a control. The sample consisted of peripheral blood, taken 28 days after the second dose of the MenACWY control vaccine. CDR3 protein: CASREQGNLAKNIQYF. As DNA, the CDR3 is TGTGCCAGCAGGGAACAGGGTAACTTAGCCAAAAACATTCAGTACTTC.